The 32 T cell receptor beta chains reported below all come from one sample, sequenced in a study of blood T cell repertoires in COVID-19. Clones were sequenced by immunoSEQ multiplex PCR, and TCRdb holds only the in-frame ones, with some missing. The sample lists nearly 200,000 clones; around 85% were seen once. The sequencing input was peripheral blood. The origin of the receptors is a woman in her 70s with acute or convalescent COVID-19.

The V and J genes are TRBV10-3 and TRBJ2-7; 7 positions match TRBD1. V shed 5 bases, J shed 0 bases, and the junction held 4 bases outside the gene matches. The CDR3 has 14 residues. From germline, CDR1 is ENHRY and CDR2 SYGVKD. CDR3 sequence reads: CAISTGTASYEQYF. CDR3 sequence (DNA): TGTGCCATCAGTACCGGGACAGCCTCCTACGAGCAGTACTTC.

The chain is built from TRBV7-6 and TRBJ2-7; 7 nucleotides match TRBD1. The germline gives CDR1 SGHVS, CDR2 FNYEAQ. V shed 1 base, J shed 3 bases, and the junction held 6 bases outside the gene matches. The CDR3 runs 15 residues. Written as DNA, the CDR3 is TGTGCCAGCAGCTTAGGGACAGGAGGCCTCTACGAGCAGTACTTC. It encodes CASSLGTGGLYEQYF.

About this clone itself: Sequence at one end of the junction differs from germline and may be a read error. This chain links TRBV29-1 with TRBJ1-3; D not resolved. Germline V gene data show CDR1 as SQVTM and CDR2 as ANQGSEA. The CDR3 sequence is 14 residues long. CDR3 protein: CSAEGPGVGNTIYF. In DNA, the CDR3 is TGCAGCGCTGAAGGTCCCGGGGTTGGAAACACCATATATTTT.

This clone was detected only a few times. The CDR3 loop reads CASSPLVFGKNYGYTF. The DNA of the CDR3 is TGTGCCAGCTCACCCCTAGTATTCGGGAAAAACTATGGCTACACCTTC. This chain links TRBV18 with TRBJ1-2; D not certain. Germline values: CDR1 KGHSH, CDR2 LQKENI. Trimming pared 3 bases from V and 2 bases from J, leaving 16 bases between. This CDR3 contains 16 residues.

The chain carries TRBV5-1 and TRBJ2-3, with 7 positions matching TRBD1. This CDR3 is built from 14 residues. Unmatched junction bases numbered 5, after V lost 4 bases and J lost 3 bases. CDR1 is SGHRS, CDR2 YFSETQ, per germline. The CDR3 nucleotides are TGCGCCAGCAGCCCGACAGGGTTGACAGATACGCAGTATTTT. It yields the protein CASSPTGLTDTQYF.

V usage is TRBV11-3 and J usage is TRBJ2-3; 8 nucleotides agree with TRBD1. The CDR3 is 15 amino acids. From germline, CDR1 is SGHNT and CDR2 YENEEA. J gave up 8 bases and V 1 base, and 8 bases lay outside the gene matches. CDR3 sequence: CASSLVPETGVTQYF. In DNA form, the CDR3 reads TGTGCCAGCAGCTTAGTACCGGAGACAGGGGTTACGCAGTATTTT.

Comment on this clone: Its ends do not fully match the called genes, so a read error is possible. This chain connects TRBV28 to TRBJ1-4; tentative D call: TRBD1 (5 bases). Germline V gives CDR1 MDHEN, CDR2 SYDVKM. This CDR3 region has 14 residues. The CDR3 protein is CASRSPIRAFATVF. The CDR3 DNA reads TGTGCCAGCAGGTCCCCCATCAGGGCCTTCGCTACGGTTTTT.

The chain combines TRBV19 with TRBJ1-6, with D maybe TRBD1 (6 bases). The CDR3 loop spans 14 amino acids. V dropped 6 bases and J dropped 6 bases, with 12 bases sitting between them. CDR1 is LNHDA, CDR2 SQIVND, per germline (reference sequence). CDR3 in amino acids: CASSPGTSNSPLHF. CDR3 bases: TGTGCCAGTAGCCCCGGGACATCTAATTCACCCCTCCACTTT.

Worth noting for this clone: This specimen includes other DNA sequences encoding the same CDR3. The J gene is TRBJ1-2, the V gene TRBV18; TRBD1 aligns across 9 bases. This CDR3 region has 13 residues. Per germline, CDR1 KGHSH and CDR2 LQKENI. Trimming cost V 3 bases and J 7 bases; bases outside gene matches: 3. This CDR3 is CASSPGQGGGYTF. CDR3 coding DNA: TGTGCCAGCTCACCGGGACAGGGTGGTGGCTACACCTTC. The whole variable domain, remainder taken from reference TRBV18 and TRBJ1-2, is NAGVMQNPRHLVRRRGQEARLRCSPMKGHSHVYWYRQLPEEGLKFMVYLQKENIIDESGMPKERFSAEFPKEGPSILRIQQVVRGDSAAYFCASSPGQGGGYTFGSGTRLTVV.

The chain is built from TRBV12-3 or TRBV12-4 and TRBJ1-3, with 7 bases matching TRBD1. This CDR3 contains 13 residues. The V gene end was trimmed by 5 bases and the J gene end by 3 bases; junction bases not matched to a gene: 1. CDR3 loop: CASSRTGGNTIYF. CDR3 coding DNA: TGTGCCAGCAGTCGGACAGGTGGAAACACCATATATTTT.

The CDR3: CASSLASGGAETQYF. The CDR3 coding sequence is TGTGCCAGCAGCCTTGCTAGCGGGGGGGCCGAGACCCAGTACTTC. V and J are TRBV6-5 and TRBJ2-5, with TRBD2 matching over 12 bases. CDR3 length: 15 amino acids. V dropped 6 bases and J dropped 5; count of bases not matched to a gene: 7. Germline CDR1 MNHEY, CDR2 SVGAGI.

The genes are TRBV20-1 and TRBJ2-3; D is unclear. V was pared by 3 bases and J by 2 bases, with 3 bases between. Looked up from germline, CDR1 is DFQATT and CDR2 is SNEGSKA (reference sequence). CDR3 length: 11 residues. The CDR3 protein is CSASHTDTQYF. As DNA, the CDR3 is TGCAGTGCTAGTCACACAGATACGCAGTATTTT.

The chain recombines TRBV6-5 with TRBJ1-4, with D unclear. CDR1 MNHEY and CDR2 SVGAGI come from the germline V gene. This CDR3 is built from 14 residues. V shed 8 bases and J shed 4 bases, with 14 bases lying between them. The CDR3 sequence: CASRSTSGNEKLFF. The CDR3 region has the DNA TGTGCCAGCCGGAGTACATCGGGTAATGAAAAACTGTTTTTT.

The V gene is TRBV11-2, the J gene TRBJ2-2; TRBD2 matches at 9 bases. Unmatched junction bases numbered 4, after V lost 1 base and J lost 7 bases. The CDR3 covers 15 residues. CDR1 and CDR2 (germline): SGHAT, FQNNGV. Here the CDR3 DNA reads TGTGCCAGCAGCTTAGGTAGCGGGAGTGGCGGGGAGCTGTTTTTT. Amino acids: CASSLGSGSGGELFF.

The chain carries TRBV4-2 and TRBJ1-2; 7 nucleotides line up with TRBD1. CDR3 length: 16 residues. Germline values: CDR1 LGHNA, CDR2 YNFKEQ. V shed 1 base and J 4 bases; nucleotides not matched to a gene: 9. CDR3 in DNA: TGTGCCAGCAGCCAAGCCCCTGGACAGGACGTCTATGGCTACACCTTC. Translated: CASSQAPGQDVYGYTF.

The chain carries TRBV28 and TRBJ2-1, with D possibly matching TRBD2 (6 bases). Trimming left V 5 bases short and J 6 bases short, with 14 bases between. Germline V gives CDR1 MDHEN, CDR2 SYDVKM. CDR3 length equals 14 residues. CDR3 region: CASSLGSKSNEQFF. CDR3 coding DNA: TGTGCCAGCAGTCTCGGGAGCAAAAGCAATGAGCAGTTCTTC.

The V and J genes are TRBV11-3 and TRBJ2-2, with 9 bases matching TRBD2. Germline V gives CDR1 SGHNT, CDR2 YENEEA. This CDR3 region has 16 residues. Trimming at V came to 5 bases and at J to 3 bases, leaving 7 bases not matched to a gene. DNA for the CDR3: TGTGCCAGCAGCCTCCTTAGCGGGGGCTACACCGGGGAGCTGTTTTTT. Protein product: CASSLLSGGYTGELFF.

CDR3 coding DNA: TGTGCCATCAGTGAGTCAGGACAGGGGGGCTACGAGCAGTACTTC. It encodes CAISESGQGGYEQYF. The chain couples TRBV10-3 to TRBJ2-7; TRBD1 matches 10 bases. V lost 0 bases, J lost 3 bases, and 2 bases stayed unmatched. Germline CDR1 ENHRY, CDR2 SYGVKD. CDR3 size: 15 residues.

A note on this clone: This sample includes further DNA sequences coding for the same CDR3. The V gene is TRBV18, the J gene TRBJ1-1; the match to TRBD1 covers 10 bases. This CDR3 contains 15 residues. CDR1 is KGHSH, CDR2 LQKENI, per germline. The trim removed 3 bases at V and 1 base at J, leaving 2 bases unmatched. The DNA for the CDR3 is TGTGCCAGCTCACCCGGGACAGGGGCGAACACTGAAGCTTTCTTT. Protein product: CASSPGTGANTEAFF.

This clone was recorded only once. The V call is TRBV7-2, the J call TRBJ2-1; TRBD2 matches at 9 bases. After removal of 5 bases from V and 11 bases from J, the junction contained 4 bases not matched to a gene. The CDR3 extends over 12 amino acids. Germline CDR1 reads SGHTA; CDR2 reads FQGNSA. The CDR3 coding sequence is TGTGCCAGCAGCGCGACTAGCGGAAAGCAGTTCTTC. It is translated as CASSATSGKQFF.

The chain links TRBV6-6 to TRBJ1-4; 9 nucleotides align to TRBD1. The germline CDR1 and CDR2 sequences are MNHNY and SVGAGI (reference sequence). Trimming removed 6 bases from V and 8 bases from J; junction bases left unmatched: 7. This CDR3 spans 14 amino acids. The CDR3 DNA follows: TGTGCCAGCAGCCACAGGGGGCCTCACGAAAAACTGTTTTTT. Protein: CASSHRGPHEKLFF.

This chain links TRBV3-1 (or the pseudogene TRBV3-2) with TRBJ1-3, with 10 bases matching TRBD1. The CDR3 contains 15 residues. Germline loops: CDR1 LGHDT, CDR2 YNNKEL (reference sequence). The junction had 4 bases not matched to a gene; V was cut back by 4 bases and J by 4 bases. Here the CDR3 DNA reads TGTGCCAGCAGCCTAACGACAGGGGGCGGAAACACCATATATTTT. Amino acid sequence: CASSLTTGGGNTIYF.

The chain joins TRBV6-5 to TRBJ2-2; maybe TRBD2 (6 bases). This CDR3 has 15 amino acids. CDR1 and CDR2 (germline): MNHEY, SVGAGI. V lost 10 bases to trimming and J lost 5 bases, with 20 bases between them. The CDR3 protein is CATRVVIAATGELFF. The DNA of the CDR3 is TGTGCCACCAGGGTAGTGATAGCGGCTACCGGGGAGCTGTTTTTT.

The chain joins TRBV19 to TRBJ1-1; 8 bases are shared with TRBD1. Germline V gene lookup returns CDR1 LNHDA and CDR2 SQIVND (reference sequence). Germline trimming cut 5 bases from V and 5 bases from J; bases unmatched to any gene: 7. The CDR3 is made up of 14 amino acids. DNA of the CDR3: TGTGCCAGTAGTGCACAGGGGGTTAGGACTGAAGCTTTCTTT. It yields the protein CASSAQGVRTEAFF.

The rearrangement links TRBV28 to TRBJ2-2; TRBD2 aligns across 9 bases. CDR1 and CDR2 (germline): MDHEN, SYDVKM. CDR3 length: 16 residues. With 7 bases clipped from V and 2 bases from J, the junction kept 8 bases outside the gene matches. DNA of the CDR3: TGTGCCAGCAAACGCGGGAGGGCCAGAAACACCGGGGAGCTGTTTTTT. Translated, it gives CASKRGRARNTGELFF.

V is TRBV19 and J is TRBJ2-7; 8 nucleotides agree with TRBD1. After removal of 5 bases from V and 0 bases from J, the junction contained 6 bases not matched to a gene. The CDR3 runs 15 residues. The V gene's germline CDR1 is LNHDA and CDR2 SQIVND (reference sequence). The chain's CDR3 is CASSPRTGHSYEQYF. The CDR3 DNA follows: TGTGCCAGTAGTCCTCGGACAGGGCACTCCTACGAGCAGTACTTC.

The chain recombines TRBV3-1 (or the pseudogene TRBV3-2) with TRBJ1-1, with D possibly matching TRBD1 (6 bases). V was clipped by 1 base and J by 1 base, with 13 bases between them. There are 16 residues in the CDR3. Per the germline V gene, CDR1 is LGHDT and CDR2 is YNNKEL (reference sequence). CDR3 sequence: CASSQGIGGENTEAFF. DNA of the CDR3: TGTGCCAGCAGCCAAGGAATAGGGGGGGAGAACACTGAAGCTTTCTTT.

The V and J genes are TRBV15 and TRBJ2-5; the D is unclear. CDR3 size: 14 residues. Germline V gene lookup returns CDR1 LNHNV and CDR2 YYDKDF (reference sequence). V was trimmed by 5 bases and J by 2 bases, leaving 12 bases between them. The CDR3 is CATSSLSGQETQYF. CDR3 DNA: TGTGCCACCAGCTCCCTCTCAGGTCAAGAGACCCAGTACTTC. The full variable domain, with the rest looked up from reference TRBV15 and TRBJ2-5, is DAMVIQNPRYQVTQFGKPVTLSCSQTLNHNVMYWYQQKSSQAPKLLFHYYDKDFNNEADTPDNFQSRRPNTSFCFLDIRSPGLGDTAMYLCATSSLSGQETQYFGPGTRLLVL.

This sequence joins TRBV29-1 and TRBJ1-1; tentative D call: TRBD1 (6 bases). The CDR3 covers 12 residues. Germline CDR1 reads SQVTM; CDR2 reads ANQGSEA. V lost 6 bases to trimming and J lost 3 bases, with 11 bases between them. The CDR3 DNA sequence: TGCAGCGTAATACAGGGTTACACTGAAGCTTTCTTT. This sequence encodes CSVIQGYTEAFF.

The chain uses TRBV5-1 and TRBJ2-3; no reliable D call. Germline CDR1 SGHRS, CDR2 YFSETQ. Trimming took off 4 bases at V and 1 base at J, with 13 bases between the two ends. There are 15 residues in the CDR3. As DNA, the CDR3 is TGCGCCAGCAGCCTTGGTTGGAGCGGCACAGATACGCAGTATTTT. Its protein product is CASSLGWSGTDTQYF.

CDR3 sequence: CASSFGTSGGYNEQFF. The CDR3 coding sequence is TGTGCCAGCAGCTTCGGGACTAGCGGGGGATACAATGAGCAGTTCTTC. The V and J genes are TRBV11-2 and TRBJ2-1, with 14 bases lining up with TRBD2. J gave up 4 bases and V 3 bases, and 2 bases lay outside the gene matches. This CDR3 spans 16 amino acids. Germline CDR1 and CDR2: SGHAT and FQNNGV.

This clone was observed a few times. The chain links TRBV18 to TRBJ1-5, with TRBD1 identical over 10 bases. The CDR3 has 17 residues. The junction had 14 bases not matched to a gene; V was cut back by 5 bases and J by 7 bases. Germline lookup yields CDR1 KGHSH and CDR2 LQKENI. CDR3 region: CASSTTATGTGVQPQHF. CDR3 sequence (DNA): TGTGCCAGCTCAACAACAGCTACCGGGACAGGGGTCCAGCCCCAGCATTTT.